This T cell receptor (beta chain) was sequenced in a study of blood T cell repertoires in COVID-19. On the study more broadly: Some COVID-19 samples were acute and others convalescent; all came from the United States, Italy and Spain.

Here immunoSEQ multiplex PCR was the method, and the copy in TCRdb shows in-frame clones only, minus some. Of about 320,000 clones in the sample, more than 70% were seen once. CDR1 and CDR2 from the germline V gene are SGHTA and FQGNSA. CDR3 size: 14 residues. V lost 3 bases, J lost 4 bases, and 4 bases stayed unmatched. The receptor was isolated from a man between 18 and 29 years old who had recovered from COVID-19. The sample was peripheral blood. The chain couples TRBV7-2 to TRBJ2-3; TRBD1 matches at 7 bases. Written as DNA, the CDR3 is TGTGCCAGCAGCTTTACAGGGGTCCCAGATACGCAGTATTTT. It specifies CASSFTGVPDTQYF. Variable domain in full (rest from reference TRBV7-2 and TRBJ2-3): GAGVSQSPSNKVTEKGKDVELRCDPISGHTALYWYRQSLGQGLEFLIYFQGNSAPDKSGLPSDRFSAERTGGSVSTLTIQRTQQEDSAVYLCASSFTGVPDTQYFGPGTRLTVL.